This T cell receptor beta chain was profiled in a study of glioma-infiltrating T cells. About the study: Before surgery, glioma patients received dexamethasone for at most six days.

As to this clonotype: What it binds is not known.

The iRepertoire nested amplicon-rescue multiplex PCR amplified TCR alpha and beta CDR3s from RNA. Each CDR3 protein is one row after TCRdb ran MiXCR on the multiplex PCR reads. Of 400,000 or so distinct CDR3 sequences listed, about two fifths are singletons. Study-level points and caveats: Gliomas, especially low-grade, showed above-expected tissue-blood divergence; non-neoplastic patients showed below.

The sequencing input was glioma tissue, nonneoplastic brain tissue, or PBMCs (not recorded which). The receptor was derived from a human donor with low-grade glioma or glioblastoma, undergoing nonglioma brain surgery, or in good health (not recorded which).

CDR3 amino acids: CASTRTSSTDTQYF. The CDR3 DNA reads as TGTGCCAGCACCCGGACTAGTTCCACAGATACGCAGTATTTT. V and J are TRBV2 and TRBJ2-3; 7 bases are a match to TRBD2. The CDR3 has 14 amino acids. V shed 7 bases and J 2 bases; nucleotides not matched to a gene: 6. Looked up from germline, CDR1 is SNHLY and CDR2 is FYNNEI.